Listed below are T cell receptor beta chains from one sample, sequenced in a study of early T cells in non-severe SARS-CoV-2 infection. TCRdb independently ran MiXCR on the 5' RACE reads; one entry per CDR3 protein. The sample contains about 110,000 distinct CDR3 sequences, 10% to 15% of which appear only once. Sequencing was performed on whole blood, taken at baseline. The receptor set was obtained from an adult who was a healthcare worker with PCR-confirmed SARS-CoV-2 infection or an uninfected control (not recorded which). CDR3s include the opening cysteine and the closing phenylalanine or tryptophan. The order of the fields is V gene, J gene, CDR3 protein.

TRBV3-1	TRBJ1-2	CASSQDRGVNYGYTF
TRBV7-9	TRBJ1-1	CASSQRRNMNTEAFF
TRBV9	TRBJ2-3	CASSVGIRSTDTQYF
TRBV19	TRBJ1-2	CASRNGDSRSGYTF
TRBV5-1	TRBJ2-1	CASSSLAGTYNEQFF
TRBV10-2	TRBJ1-5	CASSAAGTAGNQPQHF
TRBV6-1	TRBJ1-1	CASSTRRGIEEAFF
TRBV12-3/TRBV12-4	TRBJ1-6	CASTTTGMASPLHF
TRBV18	TRBJ1-2	CASSPPGQGPYGYTF
TRBV9	TRBJ2-2	CASSVREYTGELFF
TRBV7-2	TRBJ1-3	CASRGFGQINSGNTIYF
TRBV5-1	TRBJ1-4	CASSPVPLREKLFF
TRBV3-1	TRBJ2-1	CASRGSGGYNEQFF
TRBV5-1	TRBJ2-3	CASSLGAPTSRDTQYF
TRBV19	TRBJ2-1	CASIGRGDSYNEQFF
TRBV5-4	TRBJ2-7	CASSFRRRTLGYF
TRBV7-8	TRBJ2-1	CASSPGLAGGVIYNEQFF
TRBV29-1	TRBJ2-1	CSVDRRLSYNEQFF